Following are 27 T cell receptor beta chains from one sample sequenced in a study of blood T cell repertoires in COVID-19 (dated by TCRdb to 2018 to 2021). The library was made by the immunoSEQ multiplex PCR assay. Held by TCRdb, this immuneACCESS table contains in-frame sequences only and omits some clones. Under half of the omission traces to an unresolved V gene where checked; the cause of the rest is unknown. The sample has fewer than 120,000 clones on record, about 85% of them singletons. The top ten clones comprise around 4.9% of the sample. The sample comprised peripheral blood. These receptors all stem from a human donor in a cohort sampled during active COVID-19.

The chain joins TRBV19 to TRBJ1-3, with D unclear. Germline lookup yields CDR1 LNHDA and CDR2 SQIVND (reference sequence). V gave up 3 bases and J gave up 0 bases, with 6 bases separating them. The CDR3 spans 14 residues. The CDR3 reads CASSISLSGNTIYF. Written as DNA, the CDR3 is TGTGCCAGTAGTATCAGTCTCTCTGGAAACACCATATATTTT.

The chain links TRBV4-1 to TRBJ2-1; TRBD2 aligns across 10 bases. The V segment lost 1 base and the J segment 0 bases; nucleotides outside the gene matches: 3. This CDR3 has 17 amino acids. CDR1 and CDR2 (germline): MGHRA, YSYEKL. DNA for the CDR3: TGCGCCAGCAGCCAAGTTTCTAGCGGGAGCTCCTACAATGAGCAGTTCTTC. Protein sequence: CASSQVSSGSSYNEQFF.

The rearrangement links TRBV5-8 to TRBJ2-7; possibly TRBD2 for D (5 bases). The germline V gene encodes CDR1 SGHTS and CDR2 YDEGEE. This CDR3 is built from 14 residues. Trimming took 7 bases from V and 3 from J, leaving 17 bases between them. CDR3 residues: CASPIQLAGYEQYF. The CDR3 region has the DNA TGTGCCAGCCCGATCCAACTTGCGGGCTACGAGCAGTACTTC. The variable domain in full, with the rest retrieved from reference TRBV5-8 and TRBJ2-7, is EAGVTQSPTHLIKTRGQQATLRCSPISGHTSVYWYQQALGLGLQFLLWYDEGEERNRGNFPPRFSGRQFPNYSSELNVNALELEDSALYLCASPIQLAGYEQYFGPGTRLTVT.

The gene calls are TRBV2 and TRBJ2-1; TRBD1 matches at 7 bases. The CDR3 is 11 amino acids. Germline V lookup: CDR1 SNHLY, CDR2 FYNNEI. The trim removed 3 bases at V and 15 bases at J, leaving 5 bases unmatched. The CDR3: CASSEGTVRFF. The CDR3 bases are TGTGCCAGCAGTGAGGGGACAGTACGGTTCTTC. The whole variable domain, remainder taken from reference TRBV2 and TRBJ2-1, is EPEVTQTPSHQVTQMGQEVILRCVPISNHLYFYWYRQILGQKVEFLVSFYNNEISEKSEIFDDQFSVERPDGSNFTLKIRSTKLEDSAMYFCASSEGTVRFFGPGTRLTVL.

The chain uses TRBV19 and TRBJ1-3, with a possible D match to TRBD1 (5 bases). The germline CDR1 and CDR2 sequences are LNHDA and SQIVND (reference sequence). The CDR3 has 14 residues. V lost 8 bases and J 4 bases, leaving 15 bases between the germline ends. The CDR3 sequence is CASHLEGQGNTIYF. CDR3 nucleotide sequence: TGTGCCAGTCATCTAGAAGGACAAGGAAACACCATATATTTT.

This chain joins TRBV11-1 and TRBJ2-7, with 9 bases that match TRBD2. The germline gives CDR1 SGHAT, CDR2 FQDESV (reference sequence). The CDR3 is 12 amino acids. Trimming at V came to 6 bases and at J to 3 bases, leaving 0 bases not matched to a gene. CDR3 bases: TGTGCCAGCAGACTAGCGGGCTACGAGCAGTACTTC. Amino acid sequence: CASRLAGYEQYF. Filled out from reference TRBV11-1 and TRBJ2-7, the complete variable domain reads EAEVAQSPRYKITEKSQAVAFWCDPISGHATLYWYRQILGQGPELLVQFQDESVVDDSQLPKDRFSAERLKGVDSTLKIQPAELGDSAMYLCASRLAGYEQYFGPGTRLTVT.

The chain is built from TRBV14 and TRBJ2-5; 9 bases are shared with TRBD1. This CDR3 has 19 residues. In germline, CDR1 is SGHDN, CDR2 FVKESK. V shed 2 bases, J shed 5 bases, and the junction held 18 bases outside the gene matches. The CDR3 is CASSQRKDRGFFVLETQYF. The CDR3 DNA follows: TGTGCCAGCAGCCAACGAAAAGACAGGGGGTTTTTTGTGTTGGAGACCCAGTACTTC.

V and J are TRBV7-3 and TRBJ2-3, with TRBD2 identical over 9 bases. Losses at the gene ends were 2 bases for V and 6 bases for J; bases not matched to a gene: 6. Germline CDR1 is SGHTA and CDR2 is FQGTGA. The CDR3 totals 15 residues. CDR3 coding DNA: TGTGCCAGCAGCTTAGCGGCGGGGGGGGCGGATACGCAGTATTTT. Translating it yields CASSLAAGGADTQYF.

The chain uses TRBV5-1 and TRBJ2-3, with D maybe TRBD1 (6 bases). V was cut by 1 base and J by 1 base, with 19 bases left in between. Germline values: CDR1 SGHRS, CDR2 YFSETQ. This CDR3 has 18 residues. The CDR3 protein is CASSLRTARTSGTDTQYF. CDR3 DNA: TGCGCCAGCAGCTTGAGGACAGCCCGGACTTCCGGCACAGATACGCAGTATTTT.

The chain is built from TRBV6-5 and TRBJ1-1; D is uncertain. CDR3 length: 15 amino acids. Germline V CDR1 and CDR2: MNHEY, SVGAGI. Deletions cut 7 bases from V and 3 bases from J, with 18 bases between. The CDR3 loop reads CASNIFKGEDTEAFF. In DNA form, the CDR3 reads TGTGCCAGCAACATCTTCAAAGGCGAGGACACTGAAGCTTTCTTT.

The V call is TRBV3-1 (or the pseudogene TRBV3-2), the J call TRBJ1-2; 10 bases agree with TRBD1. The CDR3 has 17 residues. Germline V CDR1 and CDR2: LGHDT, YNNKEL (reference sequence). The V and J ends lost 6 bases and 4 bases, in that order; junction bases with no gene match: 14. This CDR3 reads CASRFHLTGGEGYGYTF. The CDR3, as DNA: TGTGCCAGCAGGTTTCACCTGACAGGGGGCGAGGGCTATGGCTACACCTTC.

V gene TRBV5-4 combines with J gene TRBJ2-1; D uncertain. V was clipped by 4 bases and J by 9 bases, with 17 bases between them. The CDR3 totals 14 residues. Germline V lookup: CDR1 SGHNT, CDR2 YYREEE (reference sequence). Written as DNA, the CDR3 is TGTGCCAGCAGCGGAGAGACTGGATTCGGTGAGCAGTTCTTC. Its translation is CASSGETGFGEQFF.

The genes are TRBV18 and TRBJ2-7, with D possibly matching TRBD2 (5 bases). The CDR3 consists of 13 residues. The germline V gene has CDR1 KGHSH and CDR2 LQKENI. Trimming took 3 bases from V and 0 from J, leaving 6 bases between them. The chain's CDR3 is CASSPGSSYEQYF. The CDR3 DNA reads TGTGCCAGCTCACCGGGGAGCTCCTACGAGCAGTACTTC.

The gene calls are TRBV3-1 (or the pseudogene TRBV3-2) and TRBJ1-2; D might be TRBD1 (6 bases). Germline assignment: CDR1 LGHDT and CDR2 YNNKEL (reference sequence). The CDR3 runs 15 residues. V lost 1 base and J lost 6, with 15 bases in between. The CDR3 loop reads CASSQVYRETDGYTF. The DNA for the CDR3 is TGTGCCAGCAGCCAAGTTTACAGGGAGACGGATGGCTACACCTTC.

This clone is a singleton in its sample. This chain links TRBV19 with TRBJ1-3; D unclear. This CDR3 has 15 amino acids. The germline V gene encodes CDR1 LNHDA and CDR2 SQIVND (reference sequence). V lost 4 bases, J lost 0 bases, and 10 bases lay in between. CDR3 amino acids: CASSTFTGSGNTIYF. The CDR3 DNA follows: TGTGCCAGTAGTACATTTACTGGCTCTGGAAACACCATATATTTT.

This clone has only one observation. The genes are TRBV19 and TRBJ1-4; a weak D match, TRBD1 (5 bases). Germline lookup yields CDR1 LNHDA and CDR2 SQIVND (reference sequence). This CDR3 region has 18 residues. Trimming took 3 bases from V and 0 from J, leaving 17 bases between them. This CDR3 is CASSIGGRQTTTNEKLFF. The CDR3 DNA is TGTGCCAGTAGTATTGGGGGGAGACAGACCACAACTAATGAAAAACTGTTTTTT.

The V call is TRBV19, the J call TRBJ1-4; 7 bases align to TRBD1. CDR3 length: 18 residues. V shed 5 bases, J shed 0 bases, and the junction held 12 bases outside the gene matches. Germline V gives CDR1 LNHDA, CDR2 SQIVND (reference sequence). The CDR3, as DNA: TGTGCCAGTAGTTCGGGACAGCTAACCTCTGCAACTAATGAAAAACTGTTTTTT. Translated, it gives CASSSGQLTSATNEKLFF.

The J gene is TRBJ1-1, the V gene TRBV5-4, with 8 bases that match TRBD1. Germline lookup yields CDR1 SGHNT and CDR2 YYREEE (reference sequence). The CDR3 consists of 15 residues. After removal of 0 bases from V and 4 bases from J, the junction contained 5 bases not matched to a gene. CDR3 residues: CASSLEVQGGTEAFF. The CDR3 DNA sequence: TGTGCCAGCAGCTTGGAAGTACAGGGGGGCACTGAAGCTTTCTTT.

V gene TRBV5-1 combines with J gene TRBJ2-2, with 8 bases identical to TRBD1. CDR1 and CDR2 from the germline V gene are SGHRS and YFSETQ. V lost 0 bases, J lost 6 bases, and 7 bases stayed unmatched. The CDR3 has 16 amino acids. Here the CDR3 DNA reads TGCGCCAGCAGCTTGGTCACAGGGGGGATTCCCGGGGAGCTGTTTTTT. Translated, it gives CASSLVTGGIPGELFF.

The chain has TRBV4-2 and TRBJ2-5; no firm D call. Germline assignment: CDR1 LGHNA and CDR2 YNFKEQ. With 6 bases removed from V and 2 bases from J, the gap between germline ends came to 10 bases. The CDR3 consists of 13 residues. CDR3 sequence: CASSPELQETQYF. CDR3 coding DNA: TGTGCCAGCAGTCCAGAACTACAAGAGACCCAGTACTTC.

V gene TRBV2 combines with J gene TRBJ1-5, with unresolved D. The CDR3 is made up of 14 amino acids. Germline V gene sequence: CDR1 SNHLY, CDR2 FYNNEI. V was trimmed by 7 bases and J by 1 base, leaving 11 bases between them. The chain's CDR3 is CASTFLGSNQPQHF. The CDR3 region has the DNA TGTGCCAGCACCTTTCTAGGCAGCAATCAGCCCCAGCATTTT.

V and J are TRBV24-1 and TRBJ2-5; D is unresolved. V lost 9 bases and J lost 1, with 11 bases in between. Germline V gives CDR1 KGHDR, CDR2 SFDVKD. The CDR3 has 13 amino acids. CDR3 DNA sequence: TGTGCCACCTCGACAAGTCTCCAAGAGACCCAGTACTTC. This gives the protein CATSTSLQETQYF.

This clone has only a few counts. CDR3 protein: CASSETTGVQFF. The CDR3 nucleotides read TGCGCCAGCAGTGAGACGACAGGGGTACAGTTCTTC. This chain joins TRBV10-2 and TRBJ2-1; 8 bases line up with TRBD1. Germline-derived CDR1 and CDR2 are WSHSY and SAAADI. The CDR3 is made up of 12 amino acids. V lost 2 bases to trimming and J lost 13 bases; unmatched junction nucleotides: 4.

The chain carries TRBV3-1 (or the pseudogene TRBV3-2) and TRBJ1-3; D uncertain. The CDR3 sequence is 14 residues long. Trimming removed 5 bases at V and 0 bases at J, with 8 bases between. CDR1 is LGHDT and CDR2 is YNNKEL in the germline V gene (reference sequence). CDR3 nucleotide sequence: TGTGCCAGCAGCACCCGGGGCTCTGGAAACACCATATATTTT. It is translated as CASSTRGSGNTIYF.

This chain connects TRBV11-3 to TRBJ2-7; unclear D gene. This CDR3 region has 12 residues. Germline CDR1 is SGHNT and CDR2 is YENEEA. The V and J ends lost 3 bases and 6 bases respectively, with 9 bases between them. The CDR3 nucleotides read TGTGCCAGCAGCTTTCGTCCGAGCGAGCAGTACTTC. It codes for CASSFRPSEQYF.

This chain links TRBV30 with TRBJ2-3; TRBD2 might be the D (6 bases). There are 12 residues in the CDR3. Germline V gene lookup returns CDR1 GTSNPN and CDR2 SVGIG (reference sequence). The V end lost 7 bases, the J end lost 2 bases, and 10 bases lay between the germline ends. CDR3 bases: TGTGCCTTGCGGGGCTACACAGATACGCAGTATTTT. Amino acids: CALRGYTDTQYF.

In DNA, the CDR3 is TGTGCCAGCAGTGGGACAGGGCGCAATCAGCCCCAGCATTTT. Translating gives CASSGTGRNQPQHF. The chain uses TRBV28 and TRBJ1-5; 9 positions match TRBD1. The CDR3 contains 14 residues. Germline values: CDR1 MDHEN, CDR2 SYDVKM. V gave up 5 bases and J gave up 2 bases; unmatched junction bases: 1.